One and the same sample provided the 6 T cell receptor beta chains below, sequenced in a study of beta chain features in type 1 diabetes. Expressed TCRB transcripts got sequenced, as all isolated RNA was reverse transcribed. Here immunoSEQ multiplex PCR was the method, and the copy in TCRdb shows in-frame clones only, minus some. The data hold 600,000 or so clones, with approximately 13% observed a single time. Study-wide results and limits: Patients with Type 1 diabetes showed moderately but significantly shorter TCRB CDR3s in all four CD4+ subsets.

These receptors' targets are unknown. The specimen was naive CD4+ T cells from blood. The receptors were sampled from a man aged 25-45 years with type 1 diabetes.

This clone was observed a few times. The gene calls are TRBV10-2 and TRBJ1-2; TRBD1 matches at 7 bases. The J segment lost 7 bases and the V segment lost 8 bases, leaving 10 bases of the junction unmatched. There are 13 residues in the CDR3. Per the germline V gene, CDR1 is WSHSY and CDR2 is SAAADI. The CDR3 DNA sequence: TGCGCCAGCGTCGATACAGGGGTCCGTGGCTACACCTTC. Translation gives CASVDTGVRGYTF.

The CDR3 nucleotides read TGTGCCAGCAGCCCACGGACGGCCTCGGGGGATGAAAAACTGTTTTTT. It translates to CASSPRTASGDEKLFF. The chain uses TRBV7-2 and TRBJ1-4; D is perhaps TRBD1 (5 bases). The CDR3 length is 16 residues. In germline, CDR1 is SGHTA, CDR2 FQGNSA. V lost 5 bases to trimming and J lost 6 bases, with 19 bases between them.

This chain connects TRBV6-5 to TRBJ1-6, with D possibly TRBD1 on 6 matching bases. The V gene lost 7 bases and the J gene lost 8 bases, with 12 bases spanning the gap. In germline, CDR1 is MNHEY, CDR2 SVGAGI. The CDR3 loop spans 13 amino acids. The CDR3 coding sequence is TGTGCCAGCACCCCCCGACAGGATTCACCCCTCCACTTT. Protein sequence: CASTPRQDSPLHF.

This rearrangement joins TRBV7-2 to TRBJ2-5; D is undetermined. This CDR3 contains 12 residues. CDR1 and CDR2 from the germline V gene are SGHTA and FQGNSA. V lost 10 bases to trimming and J lost 3 bases, with 12 bases between them. The CDR3 region has the DNA TGTGCCACCGCGGCCGCCGAAGAGACCCAGTACTTC. Its protein product is CATAAAEETQYF.

This clone has a handful of counts. The CDR3 here is CASSLGGVATGELFF. The DNA of the CDR3 is TGTGCCAGCAGCTTAGGAGGGGTCGCCACCGGGGAGCTGTTTTTT. The gene calls are TRBV11-3 and TRBJ2-2, with D perhaps assigned TRBD1 or TRBD2 (5 bases each). Germline V CDR1 and CDR2: SGHNT, YENEEA. This CDR3 region has 15 residues. V gave up 1 base and J gave up 4 bases, with 10 bases separating them.

The chain employs TRBV9 and TRBJ2-2; TRBD2 is a possible D gene (6 bases). The germline CDR1 and CDR2 sequences are SGDLS and YYNGEE. V was clipped by 4 bases and J by 2 bases, with 12 bases between them. The CDR3 is 15 amino acids. CDR3 sequence: CASSRRGSNTGELFF. CDR3 in DNA: TGTGCCAGCAGCCGACGGGGGTCAAACACCGGGGAGCTGTTTTTT.